The rows below give T cell receptor beta chains drawn from one sample of a study of cytomegalovirus exposure and HLA in healthy donors. The table came from immunoSEQ multiplex PCR; TCRdb's copy has only in-frame clones and leaves some out. The sample records about 59,000 clones, 80% being singletons. Sequenced input: PBMCs. Receptors originate from a woman aged 40 to 50 in good health and CMV-seronegative. CDR3s include the opening cysteine and the closing phenylalanine or tryptophan.

J gene | V gene | CDR3 protein
TRBJ1-1 | TRBV13 | CASSLGGGMNTEAFF
TRBJ2-3 | TRBV7-6 | CASSPGLAGGTDTQYF
TRBJ2-1 | TRBV5-1 | CASSYAQSYNEQFF
TRBJ2-7 | TRBV28 | CASSSTDRFYEQYF
TRBJ2-2 | TRBV5-1 | CASGSPSTGAPGELFF
TRBJ1-2 | TRBV15 | CATSRDQVFDYGYTF
TRBJ1-1 | TRBV5-1 | CASSLEQNPGDEAFF
TRBJ2-3 | TRBV6-4 | CASSELAGAKDTQYF
TRBJ1-1 | TRBV7-9 | CASSLPGQGASEAFF
TRBJ1-2 | TRBV10-3 | CAISEFQTNYGYTF
TRBJ2-7 | TRBV28 | CASSLSTSGRAGDEQYF
TRBJ2-5 | TRBV27 | CASTSAGGEETQYF
TRBJ2-1 | TRBV5-1 | CASSLGLAGDDEQFF
TRBJ2-5 | TRBV18 | CASSPPPSGPEETQYF
TRBJ2-7 | TRBV19 | CATLGGVGNEQYF
TRBJ2-3 | TRBV5-1 | CASSETGVDTQYF
TRBJ2-1 | TRBV27 | CASSLRTSGNNEQFF
TRBJ2-7 | TRBV6-1 | CASSGPGQGADEQYF
TRBJ2-1 | TRBV19 | CASKEVAGGGNEQFF
TRBJ2-2 | TRBV18 | CASSPAPSGSTNTGELFF
TRBJ2-3 | TRBV7-9 | CASSPRGVSGSPTDTQYF
TRBJ1-3 | TRBV10-2 | CASSDSDPRPGNTIYF
TRBJ2-2 | TRBV9 | CASSAGLAGVAGELFF
TRBJ2-3 | TRBV11-1 | CAGSLSRADTQYF
TRBJ2-2 | TRBV28 | CASSTTQRGNTGELFF
TRBJ2-7 | TRBV18 | CASSFTTVSSYEQYF
TRBJ2-1 | TRBV4-3 | CASSQDSALYNEQFF
TRBJ2-7 | TRBV18 | CASSQDRGAYEQYF
TRBJ2-2 | TRBV28 | CASSEGGPTGELFF
TRBJ2-7 | TRBV6-1 | CASSERASGRQYEQYF
TRBJ1-1 | TRBV28 | CASRTGTEAFF
TRBJ1-2 | TRBV9 | CASSVARQGPGYTF
TRBJ2-3 | TRBV29-1 | CSVDMGRGGSWTDTQYF
TRBJ2-1 | TRBV14 | CASSQVWRNEQFF
TRBJ2-7 | TRBV28 | CASSPAPGTSGRRGYEQYF
TRBJ2-7 | TRBV5-1 | CASSPGTTYEQYF
TRBJ2-7 | TRBV2 | CASSERRSGAYEQYF
TRBJ2-1 | TRBV30 | CAWSPGLAGGLQFF
TRBJ2-3 | TRBV29-1 | CSVEAPTRGTDTQYF
TRBJ2-2 | TRBV6-1 | CASTNPWGAGELFF
TRBJ2-3 | TRBV7-3 | CASSPTGMDTQYF
TRBJ2-4 | TRBV5-1 | CASSLEGAGVKNIQYF
TRBJ2-1 | TRBV28 | CASSHEPTYNEQFF
TRBJ1-5 | TRBV4-2 | CASSQDGTGNQPQHF
TRBJ1-3 | TRBV28 | CASSLGAGTGNTIYF
TRBJ2-7 | TRBV5-6 | CASSLRQGAFSALEQYF
TRBJ2-5 | TRBV6-5 | CASSYSSAGTAQYF
TRBJ2-7 | TRBV28 | CASSSGQTYEQYF